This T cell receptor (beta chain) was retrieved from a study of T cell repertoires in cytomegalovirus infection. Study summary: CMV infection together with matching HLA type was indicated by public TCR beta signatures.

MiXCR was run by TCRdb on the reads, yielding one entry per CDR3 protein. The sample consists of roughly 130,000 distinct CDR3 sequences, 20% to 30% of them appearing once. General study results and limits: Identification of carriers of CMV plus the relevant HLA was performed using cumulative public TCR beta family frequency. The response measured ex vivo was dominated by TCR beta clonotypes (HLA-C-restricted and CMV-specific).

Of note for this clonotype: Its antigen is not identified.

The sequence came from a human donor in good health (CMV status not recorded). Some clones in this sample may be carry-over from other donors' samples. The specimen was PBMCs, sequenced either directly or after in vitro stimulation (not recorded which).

The CDR3, as DNA: TGTGCCAGCAGTTTAGCTGGGACAGCCTTCAATCAGCCCCAGCATTTT. Its translation is CASSLAGTAFNQPQHF. This rearrangement joins TRBV12-3 or TRBV12-4 to TRBJ1-5, with 7 bases that match TRBD1. The junction had 5 bases not matched to a gene; V was cut back by 0 bases and J by 3 bases. CDR3 size: 16 residues.